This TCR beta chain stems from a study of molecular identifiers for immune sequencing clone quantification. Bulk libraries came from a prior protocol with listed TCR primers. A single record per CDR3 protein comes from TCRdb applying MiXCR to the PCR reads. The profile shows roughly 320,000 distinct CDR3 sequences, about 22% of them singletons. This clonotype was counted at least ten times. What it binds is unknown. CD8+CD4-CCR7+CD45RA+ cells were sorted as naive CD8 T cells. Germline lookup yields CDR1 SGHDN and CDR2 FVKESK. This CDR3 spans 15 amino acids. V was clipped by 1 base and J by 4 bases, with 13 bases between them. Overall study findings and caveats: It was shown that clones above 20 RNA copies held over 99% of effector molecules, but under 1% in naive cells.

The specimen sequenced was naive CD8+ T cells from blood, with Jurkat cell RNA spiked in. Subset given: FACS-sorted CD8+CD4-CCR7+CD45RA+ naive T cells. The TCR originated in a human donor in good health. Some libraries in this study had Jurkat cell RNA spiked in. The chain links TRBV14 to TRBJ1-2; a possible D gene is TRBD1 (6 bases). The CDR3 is CASSQAGGRAYGYTF. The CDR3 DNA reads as TGTGCCAGCAGCCAAGCCGGGGGCCGCGCCTATGGCTACACCTTC.